This T cell receptor beta chain stems from a study of cytomegalovirus exposure and HLA in healthy donors. The study's findings and limits: Upon later analysis, HLA-associated TCR beta chains proved more clonally expanded than other, equally common chains.

This clone has more than one count but fewer than ten. Its antigen remains unidentified. Germline CDR1 is MNHEY and CDR2 is SVGAGI. The CDR3 is 16 residues long. V trimming: 2 bases; J trimming: 4 bases; junction bases outside the gene matches: 8. Donors in the study were healthy people who gave bone marrow. 13 Jbeta primers and 60 Vbeta primers were used for the PCR. Some clones are missing from TCRdb's copy, which holds only in-frame ones; the method was immunoSEQ multiplex PCR. The table has tens of thousands of clones, approximately 69% seen once. The source is a boy younger than 18 in good health and CMV-seropositive. The sequenced sample consisted of PBMCs. The rearrangement uses TRBV6-5 and TRBJ2-7; 10 bases match TRBD1. The CDR3 protein is CASSYLSGTGVYEQYF. The CDR3 bases are TGTGCCAGCAGTTACCTTTCCGGGACAGGGGTGTACGAGCAGTACTTC.